This section outlines one T cell receptor beta chain sequence together with its context. The junction departs from the called germline gene at one end, perhaps through a read error. Time point in this sample: patch test 1, 2 weeks after DPC sensitization. This sample's treatment: therapeutic diphenylcyclopropenone sensitization with weekly scalp DPC. Per germline, CDR1 GTSNPN and CDR2 SVGIG (reference sequence). The CDR3 is made up of 12 amino acids. This sample was taken from a study of human T cells and chemical hapten exposure. TCRdb reanalysed the RACE reads using MiXCR and keeps one entry per CDR3 protein. Among tens of thousands of distinct CDR3 sequences listed, approximately 29% were seen once.

The chain uses TRBV30 and TRBJ1-1; D gene ambiguous. The starting material was whole blood, obtained in connection with sensitization to the hapten diphenylcyclopropenone (DPC). The receptor was derived from a man aged 35 to 55 with alopecia areata. Some clones in this sample may be carry-over from other donors' samples. CDR3 loop: CAWTAGNTETFF. The CDR3 nucleotides are TGTGCCTGGACGGCGGGGAACACTGAAACTTTCTTT.